Included here is one TCR beta chain sequence, with context. Its specificity is unknown. Germline V gene sequence: CDR1 SGHTA, CDR2 FQGNSA. The CDR3 sequence is 15 residues long. Germline trimming cut 5 bases from V and 3 bases from J; bases unmatched to any gene: 8. TCRdb's table, derived via immunoSEQ multiplex PCR, lists solely in-frame clones and lacks some. The table shows about 50,000 clones, with 65% to 85% occurring only once. The data are from a study of OX40 agonist ivuxolimab in advanced cancers. At the level of the study: Patients were infused with ivuxolimab every 2 weeks at 0.01 to 10 mg/kg.

The study, taken as a whole, reports: On average, a greater number of expanded clones characterised CD8+ T cells relative to CD4+.

The input for sequencing was CD4+ or CD8+ T cells sorted from blood, taken in a trial of the OX40 agonist ivuxolimab. This TCR derives from an adult with an advanced solid tumor such as melanoma, head and neck, liver or kidney cancer. J is TRBJ2-7 and V is TRBV7-2; TRBD1 agrees at 9 bases. DNA for the CDR3: TGTGCCAGCAGCCGAACGACAGGGGGACTCTACGAGCAGTACTTC. Translation: CASSRTTGGLYEQYF. Filled out from reference TRBV7-2 and TRBJ2-7, the complete variable domain reads GAGVSQSPSNKVTEKGKDVELRCDPISGHTALYWYRQSLGQGLEFLIYFQGNSAPDKSGLPSDRFSAERTGGSVSTLTIQRTQQEDSAVYLCASSRTTGGLYEQYFGPGTRLTVT.